This T cell receptor beta chain stems from a study of somatic mutations in cytotoxic T cells in rheumatoid arthritis (dated by TCRdb to 2016 to 2017). As for the study more broadly: Right after diagnosis and prior to the start of any treatment, 30 ml EDTA of peripheral blood was drawn from patients. A total of 65 rheumatoid arthritis patients and some 18 healthy controls underwent TCRB deep sequencing. Patient and control groups had essentially identical median ages. A FACSAria II or Sony SH800 was used to flow-sort some V beta antibody-stained T-cell populations at nearly 100% purity, and TCRB sequencing was also done on sorted V beta1+ cells. The study asked whether expanded CD8+ T-cell clones in newly diagnosed, untreated rheumatoid arthritis carry somatic mutations, and used TCRB deep sequencing to characterize clonality. Results the study describes overall, beyond this receptor: Several identical CD8+ TCRB sequences were found in both blood and synovial fluid, and in about an eighth of the roughly 65 patients the largest CD8+ clone exceeded 20% of CD8+ cells. Rheumatoid arthritis patients and age-matched healthy controls did not significantly differ in CD8+ T-cell clonality. Viral specificity could not be ruled out by absence from virus-specific databases, and the antigen targets of the expanded CD8+ clones remained unknown. No adjustment for multiple comparisons was made for the slight TRBV07 underrepresentation in patients. An increase of CD8+ clonality with age was seen in patients (Spearman r ≈ 0.46) but not in healthy controls.

A word on this clone: This receptor's antigen is unknown. The sample holds no much larger clone one base away, and base qualities are not on file.

Flow cytometry confirmed the purity of CD4+ and CD8+ cells that had been isolated by positive magnetic bead selection on an AutoMACS. A TCR V beta antibody panel was used in flow cytometry to screen first for clonal expansions, which were then characterized by TCRB deep sequencing of sorted CD8+ fractions. Peripheral blood mononuclear cells were obtained using density gradient separation with Ficoll-Paque PLUS. DNA was extracted from CD4-enriched, CD8-enriched or PBMC samples with Nucleospin Tissue or Tissue XS kits and quantified with a Qubit 2.0 fluorometer. Counted from cysteine to phenylalanine, this CDR3 has 14 amino acids. The kept DNA is CDR3 alone, 42 bases in frame from the first base. CDR1 and CDR2, looked up from the germline V gene (reference sequence), are LNHNV and YYDKDF. V is shortened by 5 bases, J by 8 bases, and the region joining them spans 18 bases. The immunoSEQ assay was applied to genomic DNA for TCRB CDR3 sequencing. Processing in the source paper ran as follows. When patient CD8+ clones exceeding 1% were checked against published virus-specific TCRB sequences, only a few matched. Only productive TCRB rearrangements were included in the analyses. Defining a clone by its unique TCRB CDR3 sequence, the study calculated clonality as a productive clonality index derived from Shannon entropy. Repertoire overlap between two samples was calculated from the template counts of each clone relative to total templates per sample. Flow cytometry-measured V-gene usage correlated with V-gene usage from TCRB sequencing, with a Spearman r of around 0.6. Imported from immuneACCESS, the table was reduced by TCRdb to in-frame sequences with V and J called. These copies leave out some clones; in studies compared against another copy, an unresolved V gene accounts for under half, and the cause of the remainder is not known. D and trimming come from the DNA, and the V and J calls and clone size come from that table. The sample profile shows some 14,000 clones; over 70% of them were found once. The top ten clones comprise less than 9.5% of the sample.

The receptor was isolated from an adult with rheumatoid arthritis. Recombination linked TRBV15 to TRBJ1-2; the D gene is perhaps TRBD1, from 5 matching bases. What was sequenced was CD8+ T cells sorted from blood. The CDR3 loop reads CATSPGTVGNGYTF. The sequenced DNA: TGTGCCACCAGCCCAGGGACGGTGGGGAACGGCTACACCTTC.